Following are 32 T cell receptor beta chains from one sample sequenced in a study of T cell changes during pregnancy in multiple sclerosis. Method: immunoSEQ multiplex PCR; TCRdb's copy keeps in-frame clones and lacks some. This sample has tens of thousands of clones; roughly 80% occur once, and the top ten carry approximately 14%. Sequencing was performed on CD8+ T cells from peripheral blood mononuclear cells, taken in the first trimester of pregnancy. These receptors were obtained from a female donor in good health, enrolled as a control in a pregnancy study.

This chain links TRBV4-1 with TRBJ2-2, with 7 bases aligning to TRBD2. J gave up 5 bases and V 4 bases, and 10 bases lay outside the gene matches. The CDR3 has 16 amino acids. The germline V gene has CDR1 MGHRA and CDR2 YSYEKL. This chain's CDR3 is CASSPGGRVRTGELFF. The CDR3, as DNA: TGCGCCAGCAGCCCGGGGGGAAGGGTAAGGACCGGGGAGCTGTTTTTT.

V and J are TRBV2 and TRBJ1-1, with no clear D. The CDR3 contains 12 residues. Trimming removed 5 bases from V and 0 bases from J, with 4 bases in between. The V gene's germline CDR1 is SNHLY and CDR2 FYNNEI. CDR3 region: CASSHLNTEAFF. For the CDR3, the DNA is TGTGCCAGCAGTCATTTGAACACTGAAGCTTTCTTT.

This sequence joins TRBV7-8 and TRBJ2-5; 11 bases line up with TRBD2. The length of the CDR3 is 16 residues. Germline V gene lookup returns CDR1 SGHVS and CDR2 FQNEAQ. The V and J ends lost 8 bases and 1 base, in that order; junction bases with no gene match: 9. The CDR3 DNA follows: TGTGCCAGCCGTGACCCGGGACTAGCGGCCCAAGAGACCCAGTACTTC. As protein: CASRDPGLAAQETQYF.

The chain links TRBV7-3 to TRBJ2-5; TRBD1 matches 7 bases. Trimming removed 4 bases from V and 2 bases from J; junction bases left unmatched: 7. The germline V gene has CDR1 SGHTA and CDR2 FQGTGA. The CDR3 spans 15 residues. The CDR3 spells CASSSEGTVQETQYF. DNA for the CDR3: TGTGCCAGCAGCTCCGAAGGGACAGTTCAAGAGACCCAGTACTTC.

The chain couples TRBV10-3 to TRBJ2-4; D remains ambiguous. The CDR3 is 17 amino acids. V gave up 0 bases and J gave up 6 bases, with 18 bases separating them. Germline lookup yields CDR1 ENHRY and CDR2 SYGVKD. CDR3 DNA sequence: TGTGCCATCAGTGAGTCGATTTTGAGGTCCGAAGGAAACATTCAGTACTTC. The encoded protein is CAISESILRSEGNIQYF.

The CDR3 DNA reads as TGTGCCAGCAGCCTCCTCCGACTCAATGAGCAGTTCTTC. This sequence encodes CASSLLRLNEQFF. The rearrangement uses TRBV14 and TRBJ2-1; D is ambiguous. CDR3 length equals 13 residues. Germline CDR1 reads SGHDN; CDR2 reads FVKESK. The V end was cut by 4 bases, the J end by 6 bases, with 10 bases between.

The chain couples TRBV4-1 to TRBJ2-7; 9 bases are a match to TRBD1. This CDR3 has 15 residues. J was trimmed by 5 bases and V by 5 bases; bases with no gene match: 10. Germline CDR1 reads MGHRA; CDR2 reads YSYEKL. The CDR3 DNA sequence: TGCGCCAGCAGCGCTGCCGGGACAGGGTCAGACGAGCAGTACTTC. Protein sequence: CASSAAGTGSDEQYF.

This chain uses TRBV19 with TRBJ1-5; D gene unclear. Germline V gene data show CDR1 as LNHDA and CDR2 as SQIVND (reference sequence). Trimming pared 3 bases from V and 4 bases from J, leaving 10 bases between. The CDR3 length is 14 residues. CDR3 in amino acids: CASSIRTVNQPQHF. The DNA of the CDR3 is TGTGCCAGTAGTATTCGTACGGTGAATCAGCCCCAGCATTTT.

The chain has TRBV9 and TRBJ2-7, with TRBD2 identical over 9 bases. The germline gives CDR1 SGDLS, CDR2 YYNGEE. There are 14 residues in the CDR3. J gave up 2 bases and V 3 bases, and 3 bases lay outside the gene matches. DNA for the CDR3: TGTGCCAGCAGCGAGGGACTAGCCACCTACGAGCAGTACTTC. Protein sequence: CASSEGLATYEQYF.

The chain uses TRBV28 and TRBJ2-5; the D gene is possibly TRBD1 (5 bases). From germline, CDR1 is MDHEN and CDR2 SYDVKM. The CDR3 extends over 13 amino acids. V was trimmed by 2 bases and J by 5 bases, leaving 9 bases between them. CDR3 sequence: CASSLIKGETQYF. The CDR3 region has the DNA TGTGCCAGCAGTTTAATAAAGGGGGAGACCCAGTACTTC.

The chain links TRBV27 to TRBJ2-1, with 10 positions matching TRBD2. Germline lookup yields CDR1 MNHEY and CDR2 SMNVEV (reference sequence). The junction had 9 bases not matched to a gene; V was cut back by 5 bases and J by 5 bases. CDR3 length: 16 amino acids. The CDR3 DNA reads TGTGCCAGCAGTCTGACTAGCGGGTTCGGGAACAATGAGCAGTTCTTC. It is translated as CASSLTSGFGNNEQFF.

This clone was seen a single time. V is TRBV5-4 and J is TRBJ2-7; 8 bases map to TRBD1. Germline-derived CDR1 and CDR2 are SGHNT and YYREEE (reference sequence). V shed 4 bases and J 7 bases; nucleotides not matched to a gene: 10. This CDR3 has 14 amino acids. The CDR3 spells CASSETGEYGEQYF. CDR3 coding DNA: TGTGCCAGCAGCGAGACAGGGGAATATGGGGAGCAGTACTTC.

This rearrangement joins TRBV9 to TRBJ2-5; 9 positions agree with TRBD2. This CDR3 has 18 residues. With 0 bases clipped from V and 2 bases from J, the junction kept 11 bases outside the gene matches. From germline, CDR1 is SGDLS and CDR2 YYNGEE. This CDR3 reads CASSVDDRLAGFQETQYF. The CDR3 DNA is TGTGCCAGCAGCGTAGACGATAGGCTAGCGGGGTTTCAAGAGACCCAGTACTTC. Full variable domain (rest looked up from reference TRBV9 and TRBJ2-5): DSGVTQTPKHLITATGQRVTLRCSPRSGDLSVYWYQQSLDQGLQFLIQYYNGEERAKGNILERFSAQQFPDLHSELNLSSLELGDSALYFCASSVDDRLAGFQETQYFGPGTRLLVL.

The count of this clone is one. The chain carries TRBV4-1 and TRBJ2-3; D is undetermined. Germline V gives CDR1 MGHRA, CDR2 YSYEKL. V was clipped by 1 base and J by 0 bases, with 8 bases between them. CDR3 size: 15 residues. As DNA, the CDR3 is TGCGCCAGCAGCCAAGGGAGCTCTAGCACAGATACGCAGTATTTT. Protein: CASSQGSSSTDTQYF.

V gene TRBV4-3 combines with J gene TRBJ2-7; 8 bases match TRBD2. The CDR3 extends over 16 amino acids. J was trimmed by 2 bases and V by 0 bases; bases with no gene match: 6. CDR1 LGHNA and CDR2 YSLEER come from the germline V gene. Here the CDR3 reads CASSQDRGGPTYEQYF. CDR3 in DNA: TGCGCCAGCAGCCAAGATCGGGGGGGACCTACCTACGAGCAGTACTTC.

This clone was seen ten or more times. The chain carries TRBV7-3 and TRBJ2-1; 7 bases align to TRBD1. V lost 4 bases to trimming and J lost 5 bases; unmatched junction nucleotides: 11. The CDR3 has 16 amino acids. Germline V gene lookup returns CDR1 SGHTA and CDR2 FQGTGA. The CDR3 region has the DNA TGTGCCAGCAGCTCAATGGTGGGACAGCCTGACAATGAGCAGTTCTTC. This translates into CASSSMVGQPDNEQFF.

This chain links TRBV27 with TRBJ2-2, with TRBD2 matching over 8 bases. CDR1 is MNHEY and CDR2 is SMNVEV in the germline V gene (reference sequence). The CDR3 is 21 amino acids. J was trimmed by 1 base and V by 5 bases; bases with no gene match: 21. CDR3 region: CASSRTGTSGSGPLNTGELFF. The CDR3 DNA reads as TGTGCCAGCAGTCGGACGGGGACCAGCGGGAGCGGCCCTTTGAACACCGGGGAGCTGTTTTTT.

The rearrangement uses TRBV25-1 and TRBJ2-3; tentatively, D is TRBD1 (5 bases). This CDR3 region has 10 residues. V dropped 11 bases and J dropped 8 bases, with 11 bases sitting between them. CDR1 and CDR2 (germline): MGHDK, SYGVNS. The CDR3 reads CAYGAGTQYF. The CDR3 region has the DNA TGTGCCTATGGGGCCGGTACGCAGTATTTT.

V is TRBV5-6 and J is TRBJ2-1, with 9 positions matching TRBD2. From germline, CDR1 is SGHDT and CDR2 YYEEEE. V dropped 4 bases and J dropped 4; count of bases not matched to a gene: 9. CDR3 length equals 16 residues. CDR3 bases: TGTGCCAGCAGCCGAGCGGGAGGCATGGGATACAATGAGCAGTTCTTC. This sequence encodes CASSRAGGMGYNEQFF. Combining the CDR3 with reference TRBV5-6 and TRBJ2-1 gives the whole variable domain DAGVTQSPTHLIKTRGQQVTLRCSPKSGHDTVSWYQQALGQGPQFIFQYYEEEERQRGNFPDRFSGHQFPNYSSELNVNALLLGDSALYLCASSRAGGMGYNEQFFGPGTRLTVL.

The chain uses TRBV27 and TRBJ1-4, with a weak D call TRBD1 (5 bases). V was cut by 2 bases and J by 5 bases, with 9 bases left in between. Germline V gives CDR1 MNHEY, CDR2 SMNVEV (reference sequence). The CDR3 has 14 residues. CDR3: CASSLHRQNEKLFF. CDR3 DNA: TGTGCCAGCAGTTTACACAGGCAGAATGAAAAACTGTTTTTT.

The chain links TRBV9 to TRBJ2-2; tentatively, D is TRBD2 (5 bases). V was cut by 1 base and J by 5 bases, with 9 bases left in between. Germline assignment: CDR1 SGDLS and CDR2 YYNGEE. CDR3 length equals 14 residues. DNA of the CDR3: TGTGCCAGCAGCGTATACGGGAAGACCGGGGAGCTGTTTTTT. As protein: CASSVYGKTGELFF.

The J gene is TRBJ2-5, the V gene TRBV28; TRBD1 matches at 8 bases. Germline V gives CDR1 MDHEN, CDR2 SYDVKM. J was trimmed by 4 bases and V by 3 bases; bases with no gene match: 7. This CDR3 spans 15 amino acids. This chain's CDR3 is CASSLARGHGETQYF. The CDR3 DNA reads TGTGCCAGCAGTTTGGCCAGGGGGCACGGAGAGACCCAGTACTTC.

This clone was recorded a few times. The genes are TRBV4-2 and TRBJ2-7, with D possibly TRBD2 on 5 matching bases. This CDR3 region has 16 residues. Germline V gene data show CDR1 as LGHNA and CDR2 as YNFKEQ. Between the trimmed V and J ends, which lost 0 bases and 0 bases, there was a span of 12 bases. CDR3 in DNA: TGTGCCAGCAGCCAAGAACGGGCGGGTGACTCCTACGAGCAGTACTTC. This translates into CASSQERAGDSYEQYF.

The rearrangement joins TRBV9 to TRBJ2-7; possibly TRBD2 for D (5 bases). The CDR3 spans 14 residues. The germline gives CDR1 SGDLS, CDR2 YYNGEE. Trimming stripped 0 bases from V and 2 bases from J, with 9 bases between. This CDR3 is CASSVGTGTYEQYF. The CDR3 nucleotides read TGTGCCAGCAGCGTAGGGACGGGGACCTACGAGCAGTACTTC. The full variable domain, rest sourced from reference TRBV9 and TRBJ2-7, is DSGVTQTPKHLITATGQRVTLRCSPRSGDLSVYWYQQSLDQGLQFLIQYYNGEERAKGNILERFSAQQFPDLHSELNLSSLELGDSALYFCASSVGTGTYEQYFGPGTRLTVT.

This chain joins TRBV22-1 and TRBJ2-6; the table assigns TRBD2, which was not confirmed against the DNA. TRBV22-1 is tagged as a pseudogene. This CDR3 contains 17 residues. CDR3 amino acids: CPGSTGSEQSRANVLTF. DNA of the CDR3: TGTCCTGGGAGCACCGGGAGCGAACAAAGTCGGGCCAACGTCCTGACTTTC.

The chain employs TRBV18 and TRBJ2-1; a possible D gene is TRBD2 (6 bases). Trimming pared 4 bases from V and 0 bases from J, leaving 13 bases between. Germline CDR1 is KGHSH and CDR2 is LQKENI. The CDR3 runs 16 residues. The DNA of the CDR3 is TGTGCCAGCTCACTAGGGGACTCCCCCTCCTACAATGAGCAGTTCTTC. Its protein is CASSLGDSPSYNEQFF.

This chain links TRBV5-6 with TRBJ1-4, with 7 bases that match TRBD1. Germline trimming cut 3 bases from V and 4 bases from J; bases unmatched to any gene: 9. Germline CDR1 and CDR2: SGHDT and YYEEEE. The CDR3 has 16 amino acids. The DNA for the CDR3 is TGTGCCAGCAGCTCCATCCAGACAGGGCTTAATGAAAAACTGTTTTTT. Protein product: CASSSIQTGLNEKLFF.

The chain is built from TRBV27 and TRBJ1-4; TRBD1 might be the D (5 bases). This CDR3 spans 16 amino acids. Germline-derived CDR1 and CDR2 are MNHEY and SMNVEV (reference sequence). V lost 3 bases and J 3 bases, leaving 14 bases between the germline ends. The chain's CDR3 is CASSFAGGPPNEKLFF. The CDR3 coding sequence is TGTGCCAGCAGTTTCGCGGGGGGACCTCCTAATGAAAAACTGTTTTTT.

This chain connects TRBV4-3 to TRBJ2-7, with a tentative D call TRBD2 (5 bases). V shed 0 bases and J shed 3 bases, with 9 bases lying between them. The germline gives CDR1 LGHNA, CDR2 YSLEER. This CDR3 spans 14 amino acids. CDR3 amino acids: CASSQEMGVYEQYF. CDR3 nucleotide sequence: TGCGCCAGCAGCCAAGAAATGGGAGTCTACGAGCAGTACTTC.

The rearrangement uses TRBV6-5 and TRBJ2-3, with 8 bases matching TRBD2. The CDR3 runs 15 residues. The V and J ends lost 5 bases and 6 bases, in that order; junction bases with no gene match: 10. The germline V gene encodes CDR1 MNHEY and CDR2 SVGAGI. This chain's CDR3 is CASSRLAWASDTQYF. The CDR3 DNA is TGTGCCAGCAGTAGACTAGCGTGGGCGTCGGATACGCAGTATTTT.

The chain joins TRBV27 to TRBJ1-2, with D possibly matching TRBD1 (6 bases). V dropped 3 bases and J dropped 10 bases, with 15 bases sitting between them. This CDR3 spans 13 amino acids. Germline CDR1 is MNHEY and CDR2 is SMNVEV (reference sequence). CDR3 bases: TGTGCCAGCAGTTTTTCACAGGGAAAGGACTACACCTTC. Its protein product is CASSFSQGKDYTF.

This clone was seen once. This chain uses TRBV7-9 with TRBJ2-7; the match to TRBD1 covers 9 bases. CDR1 is SEHNR and CDR2 is FQNEAQ in the germline V gene (reference sequence). This CDR3 is built from 14 residues. The V gene end was trimmed by 3 bases and the J gene end by 5 bases; junction bases not matched to a gene: 5. CDR3 sequence (DNA): TGTGCCAGCAGCTTGGGACAGGGTACCCACGAGCAGTACTTC. Translating gives CASSLGQGTHEQYF.